This T cell receptor (beta chain) was recovered during a study of T-cell memory formation after mild COVID-19. Study observations and caveats: Shrinking CD4+ clones resided mostly in CM and EM, and CD8+ ones in EMRA.

The authors produced TCR alpha and TCR beta cDNA libraries with sample barcodes and UMIs by 5'RACE using constant-segment primers. TCRdb reprocessed the 5' RACE reads with MiXCR, giving one entry per CDR3 protein. The sample lists 250,000 to 350,000 distinct CDR3 sequences, about 17% occurring once. This clonotype occurred a few times. Its antigen is as yet unknown. The V gene end was trimmed by 8 bases and the J gene end by 4 bases; junction bases not matched to a gene: 10. This CDR3 comprises 14 residues. Germline CDR1 is ENHRY and CDR2 is SYGVKD. The gene calls are TRBV10-3 and TRBJ1-1; 7 bases map to TRBD1. The clonotype originates from a man between 18 and 29 years old who had mild COVID-19 (a few samples of this study predate the infection). Cell type and time point are not known. Sequencing was done on a sample of PBMCs or a T cell subset sorted from them (not recorded which). In DNA form, the CDR3 reads TGTGCCATCGTTCGTGACAGGGCGGGCACTGAAGCTTTCTTT. It encodes CAIVRDRAGTEAFF.